This T cell receptor beta chain was sequenced in a study of control samples from healthy donors and cancer patients (dated by TCRdb to 2018 to 2021). Library construction relied on the immunoSEQ multiplex PCR assay. The table was pulled from immuneACCESS by TCRdb, which kept in-frame rearrangements only. Such tables lose some clones; where checked, under half of the loss comes from unresolved V genes, and the rest has no known cause. Here the sample has fewer than 300,000 clones; roughly 82% occur a single time. The ten most abundant clones make up roughly 13% of the sample. Worth noting for this clone: Its antigen is currently not known. Within one base of it there is no much larger clone, and no base qualities were kept.

The sequence was collected from a woman aged 55-70 years with lung cancer. The specimen was PBMCs.

CDR3 loop: CASSLSPRGRALGYTF. The DNA sequence is TGTGCCAGCAGTTTATCTCCCAGGGGCCGAGCCCTTGGCTACACCTTC. The chain employs TRBV28 and TRBJ1-2; the D gene is perhaps TRBD1, on 6 matching bases. Inclusive of the bounding cysteine and phenylalanine, the CDR3 is 16 residues long. Only the CDR3 region is kept as DNA, spanning 48 bases read in frame from base 1. V gives up 1 base and J gives up 7 bases, and the segment between their germline ends measures 19 bases. The germline V gene specifies MDHEN as CDR1 and SYDVKM as CDR2.